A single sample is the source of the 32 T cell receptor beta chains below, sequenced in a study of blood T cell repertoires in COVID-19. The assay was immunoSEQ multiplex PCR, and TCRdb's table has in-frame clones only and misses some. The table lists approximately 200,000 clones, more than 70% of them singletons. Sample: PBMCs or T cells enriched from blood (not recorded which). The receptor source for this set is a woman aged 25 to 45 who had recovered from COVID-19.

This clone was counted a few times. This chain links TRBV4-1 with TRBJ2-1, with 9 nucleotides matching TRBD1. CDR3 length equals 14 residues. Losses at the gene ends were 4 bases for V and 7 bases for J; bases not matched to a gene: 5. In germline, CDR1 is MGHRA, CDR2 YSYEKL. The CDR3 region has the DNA TGCGCCAGCAGCCCTGGGACAGGGTGGAATGAGCAGTTCTTC. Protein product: CASSPGTGWNEQFF.

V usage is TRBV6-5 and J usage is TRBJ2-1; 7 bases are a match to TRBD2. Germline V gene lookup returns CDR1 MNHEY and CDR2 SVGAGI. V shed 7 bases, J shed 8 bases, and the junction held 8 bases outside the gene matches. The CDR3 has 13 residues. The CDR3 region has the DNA TGTGCCAGCACTACTGGGGGGAGGGATGAGCAGTTCTTC. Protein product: CASTTGGRDEQFF.

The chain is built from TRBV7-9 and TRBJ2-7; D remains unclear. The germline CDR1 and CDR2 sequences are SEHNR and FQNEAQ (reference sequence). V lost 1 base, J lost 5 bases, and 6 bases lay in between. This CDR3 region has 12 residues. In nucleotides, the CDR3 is TGTGCCAGCAGCTTAGATTCCGACGAGCAGTACTTC. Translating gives CASSLDSDEQYF. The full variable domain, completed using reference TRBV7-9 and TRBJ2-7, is DTGVSQNPRHKITKRGQNVTFRCDPISEHNRLYWYRQTLGQGPEFLTYFQNEAQLEKSRLLSDRFSAERPKGSFSTLEIQRTEQGDSAMYLCASSLDSDEQYFGPGTRLTVT.

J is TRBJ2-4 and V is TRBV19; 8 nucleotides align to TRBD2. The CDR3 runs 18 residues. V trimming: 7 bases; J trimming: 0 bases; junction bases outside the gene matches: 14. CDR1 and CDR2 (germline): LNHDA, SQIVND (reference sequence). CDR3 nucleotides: TGTGCCAGTACCACAAGAGGGGGAGCGGGGGTAGCCAAAAACATTCAGTACTTC. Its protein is CASTTRGGAGVAKNIQYF.

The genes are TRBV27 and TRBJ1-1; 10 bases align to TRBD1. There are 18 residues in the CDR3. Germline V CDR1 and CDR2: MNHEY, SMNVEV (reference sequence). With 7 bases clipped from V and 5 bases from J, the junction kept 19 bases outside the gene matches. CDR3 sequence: CASTASWGQGLGWTEAFF. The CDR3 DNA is TGTGCCAGCACCGCCAGCTGGGGACAGGGGTTAGGGTGGACTGAAGCTTTCTTT.

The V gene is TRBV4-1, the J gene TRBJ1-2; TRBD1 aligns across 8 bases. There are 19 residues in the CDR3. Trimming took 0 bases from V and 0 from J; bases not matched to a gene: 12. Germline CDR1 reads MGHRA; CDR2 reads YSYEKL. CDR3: CASSQDYGTGGDANYGYTF. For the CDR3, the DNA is TGCGCCAGCAGCCAAGATTATGGAACAGGGGGTGACGCTAACTATGGCTACACCTTC.

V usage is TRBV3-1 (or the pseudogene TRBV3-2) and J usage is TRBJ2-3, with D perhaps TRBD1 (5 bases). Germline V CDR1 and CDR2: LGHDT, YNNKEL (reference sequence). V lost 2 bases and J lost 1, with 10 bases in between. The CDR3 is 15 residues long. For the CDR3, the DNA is TGTGCCAGCAGCCAATTCGCCAGGGGCACAGATACGCAGTATTTT. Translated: CASSQFARGTDTQYF.

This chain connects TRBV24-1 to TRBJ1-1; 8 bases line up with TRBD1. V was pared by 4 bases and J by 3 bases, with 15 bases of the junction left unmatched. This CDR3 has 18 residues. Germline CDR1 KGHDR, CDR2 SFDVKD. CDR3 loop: CATSDRSLRQGIDTEAFF. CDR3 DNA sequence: TGTGCCACCAGTGACCGTTCCTTGAGACAGGGGATCGACACTGAAGCTTTCTTT.

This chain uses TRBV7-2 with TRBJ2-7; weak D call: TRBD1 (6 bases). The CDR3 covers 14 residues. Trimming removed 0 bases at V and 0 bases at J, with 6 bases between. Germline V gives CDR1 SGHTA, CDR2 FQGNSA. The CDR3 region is CASSLAGGSYEQYF. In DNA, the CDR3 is TGTGCCAGCAGCTTAGCAGGGGGCTCCTACGAGCAGTACTTC.

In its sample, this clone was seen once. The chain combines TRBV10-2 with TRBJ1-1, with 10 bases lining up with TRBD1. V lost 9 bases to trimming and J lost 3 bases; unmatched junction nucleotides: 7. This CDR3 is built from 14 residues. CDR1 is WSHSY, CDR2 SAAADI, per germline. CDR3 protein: CASNTGTGDTEAFF. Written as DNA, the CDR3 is TGCGCCAGTAATACCGGGACAGGGGACACTGAAGCTTTCTTT.

Here the CDR3 reads CATRREGNQPQHF. Written as DNA, the CDR3 is TGCGCCACCCGCCGGGAGGGTAATCAGCCCCAGCATTTT. The J gene is TRBJ1-5, the V gene TRBV10-1, with no clear D. Trimming took 10 bases from V and 4 from J, leaving 14 bases between them. There are 13 residues in the CDR3. Germline V lookup: CDR1 WNHNN, CDR2 SYGVQD (reference sequence).

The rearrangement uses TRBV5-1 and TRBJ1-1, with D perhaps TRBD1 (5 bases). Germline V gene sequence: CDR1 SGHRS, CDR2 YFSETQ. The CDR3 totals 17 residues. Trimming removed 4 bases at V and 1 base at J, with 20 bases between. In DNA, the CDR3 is TGCGCCAGCAGCCTTTTCACAGGTACGATAGGGAACACTGAAGCTTTCTTT. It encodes CASSLFTGTIGNTEAFF.

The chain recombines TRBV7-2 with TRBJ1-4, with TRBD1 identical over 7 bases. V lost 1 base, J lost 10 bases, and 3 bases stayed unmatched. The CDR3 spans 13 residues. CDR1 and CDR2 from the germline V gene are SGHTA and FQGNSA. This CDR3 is CASSLEGARKLFF. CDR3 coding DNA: TGTGCCAGCAGCTTAGAGGGGGCTCGAAAACTGTTTTTT.

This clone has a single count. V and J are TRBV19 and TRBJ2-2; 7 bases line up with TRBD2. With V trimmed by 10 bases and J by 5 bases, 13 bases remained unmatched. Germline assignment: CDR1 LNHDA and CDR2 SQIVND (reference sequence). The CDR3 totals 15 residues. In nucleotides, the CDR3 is TGTGCCACCTTAGAGGGGACTAAGAAAACCGGGGAGCTGTTTTTT. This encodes CATLEGTKKTGELFF. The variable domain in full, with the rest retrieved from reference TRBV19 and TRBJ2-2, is DGGITQSPKYLFRKEGQNVTLSCEQNLNHDAMYWYRQDPGQGLRLIYYSQIVNDFQKGDIAEGYSVSREKKESFPLTVTSAQKNPTAFYLCATLEGTKKTGELFFGEGSRLTVL.

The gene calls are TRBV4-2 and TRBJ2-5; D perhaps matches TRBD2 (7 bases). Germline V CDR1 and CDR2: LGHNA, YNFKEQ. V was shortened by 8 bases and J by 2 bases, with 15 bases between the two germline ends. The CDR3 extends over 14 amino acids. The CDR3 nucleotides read TGTGCCAGCGGGGGGGGCGGGAATCAAGAGACCCAGTACTTC. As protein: CASGGGGNQETQYF.

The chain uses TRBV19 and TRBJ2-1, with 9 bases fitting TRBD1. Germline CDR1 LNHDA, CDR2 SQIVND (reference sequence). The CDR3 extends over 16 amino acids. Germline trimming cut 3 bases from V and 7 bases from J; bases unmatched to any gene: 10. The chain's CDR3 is CASSILRYRGPNEQFF. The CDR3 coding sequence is TGTGCCAGTAGTATCCTCAGATACAGGGGGCCAAATGAGCAGTTCTTC.

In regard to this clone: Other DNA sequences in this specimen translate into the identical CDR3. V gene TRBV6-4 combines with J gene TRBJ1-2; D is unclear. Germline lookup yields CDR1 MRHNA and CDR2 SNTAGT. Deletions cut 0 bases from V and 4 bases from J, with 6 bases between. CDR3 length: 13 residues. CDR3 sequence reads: CASSDSGSYGYTF. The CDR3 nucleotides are TGTGCCAGCAGTGACTCCGGGAGCTATGGCTACACCTTC.

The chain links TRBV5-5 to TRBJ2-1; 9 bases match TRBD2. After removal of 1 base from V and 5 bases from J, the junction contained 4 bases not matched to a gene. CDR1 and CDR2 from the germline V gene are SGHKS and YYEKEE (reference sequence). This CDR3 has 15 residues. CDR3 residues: CASSLSGTSHNEQFF. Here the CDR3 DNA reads TGTGCCAGCAGCTTGTCCGGGACTAGCCACAATGAGCAGTTCTTC.

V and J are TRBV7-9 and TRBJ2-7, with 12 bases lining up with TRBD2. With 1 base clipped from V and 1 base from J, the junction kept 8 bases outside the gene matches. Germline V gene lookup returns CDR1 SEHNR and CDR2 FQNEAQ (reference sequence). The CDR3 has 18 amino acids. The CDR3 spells CASSLVTSGGLKSYEQYF. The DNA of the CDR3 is TGTGCCAGCAGCTTAGTGACTAGCGGGGGTCTAAAGTCCTACGAGCAGTACTTC. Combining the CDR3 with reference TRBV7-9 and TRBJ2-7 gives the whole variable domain DTGVSQNPRHKITKRGQNVTFRCDPISEHNRLYWYRQTLGQGPEFLTYFQNEAQLEKSRLLSDRFSAERPKGSFSTLEIQRTEQGDSAMYLCASSLVTSGGLKSYEQYFGPGTRLTVT.

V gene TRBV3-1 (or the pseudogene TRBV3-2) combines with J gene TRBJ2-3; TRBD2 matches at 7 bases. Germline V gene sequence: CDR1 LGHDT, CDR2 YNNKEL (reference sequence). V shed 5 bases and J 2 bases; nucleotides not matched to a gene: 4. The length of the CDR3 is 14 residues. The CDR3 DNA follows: TGTGCCAGCAGCGGACTAGACAACACAGATACGCAGTATTTT. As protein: CASSGLDNTDTQYF.

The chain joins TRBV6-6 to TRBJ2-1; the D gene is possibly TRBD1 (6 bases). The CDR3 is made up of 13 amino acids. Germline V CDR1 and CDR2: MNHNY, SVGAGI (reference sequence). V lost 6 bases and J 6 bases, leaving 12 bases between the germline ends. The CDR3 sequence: CASRQGTTNEQFF. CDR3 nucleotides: TGTGCCAGCAGGCAGGGGACCACCAATGAGCAGTTCTTC.

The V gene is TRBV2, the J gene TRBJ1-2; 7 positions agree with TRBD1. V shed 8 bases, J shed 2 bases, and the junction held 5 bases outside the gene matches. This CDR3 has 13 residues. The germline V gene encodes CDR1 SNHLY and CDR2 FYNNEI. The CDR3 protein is CASRPGQNYGYTF. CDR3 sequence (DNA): TGTGCCAGCCGACCGGGACAGAACTATGGCTACACCTTC.

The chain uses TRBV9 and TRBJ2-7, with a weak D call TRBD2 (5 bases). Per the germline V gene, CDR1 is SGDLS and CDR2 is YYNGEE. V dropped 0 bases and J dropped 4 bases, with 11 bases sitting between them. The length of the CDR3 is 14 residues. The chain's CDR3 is CASSVGGRGYEQYF. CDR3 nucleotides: TGTGCCAGCAGCGTAGGAGGGAGAGGATACGAGCAGTACTTC.

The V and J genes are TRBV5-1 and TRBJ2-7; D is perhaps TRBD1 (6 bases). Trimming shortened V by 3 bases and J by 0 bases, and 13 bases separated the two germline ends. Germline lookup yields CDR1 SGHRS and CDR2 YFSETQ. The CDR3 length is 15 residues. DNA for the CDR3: TGCGCCAGCAGCTCTTCGACAGGTGCCTCCTACGAGCAGTACTTC. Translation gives CASSSSTGASYEQYF. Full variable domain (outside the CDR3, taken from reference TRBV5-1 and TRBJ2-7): KAGVTQTPRYLIKTRGQQVTLSCSPISGHRSVSWYQQTPGQGLQFLFEYFSETQRNKGNFPGRFSGRQFSNSRSEMNVSTLELGDSALYLCASSSSTGASYEQYFGPGTRLTVT.

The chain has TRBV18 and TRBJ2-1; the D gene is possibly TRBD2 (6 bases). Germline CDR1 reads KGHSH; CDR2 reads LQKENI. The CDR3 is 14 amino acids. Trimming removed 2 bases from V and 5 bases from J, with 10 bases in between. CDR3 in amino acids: CASSPNSGDNEQFF. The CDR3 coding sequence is TGTGCCAGCTCACCAAACTCGGGGGACAATGAGCAGTTCTTC.

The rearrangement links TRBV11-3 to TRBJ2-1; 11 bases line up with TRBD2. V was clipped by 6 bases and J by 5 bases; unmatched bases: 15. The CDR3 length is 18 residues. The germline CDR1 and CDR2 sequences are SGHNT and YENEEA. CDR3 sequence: CASSGPKVAGGDHNEQFF. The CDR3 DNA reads TGTGCCAGCAGTGGGCCTAAGGTAGCGGGAGGGGATCACAATGAGCAGTTCTTC.

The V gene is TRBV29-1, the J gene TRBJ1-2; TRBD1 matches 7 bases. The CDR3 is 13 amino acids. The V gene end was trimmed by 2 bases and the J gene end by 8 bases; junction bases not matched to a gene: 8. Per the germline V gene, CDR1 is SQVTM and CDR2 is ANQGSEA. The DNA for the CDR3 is TGCAGCGTTGAACAGGACAGGCCTTTGGGCTACACCTTC. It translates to CSVEQDRPLGYTF.

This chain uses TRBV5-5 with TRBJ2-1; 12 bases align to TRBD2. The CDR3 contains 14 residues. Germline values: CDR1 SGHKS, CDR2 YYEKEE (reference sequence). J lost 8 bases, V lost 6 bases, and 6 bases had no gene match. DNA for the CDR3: TGTGCCAGCAACGGACTAGCGGGACCCGATGAGCAGTTCTTC. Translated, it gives CASNGLAGPDEQFF.

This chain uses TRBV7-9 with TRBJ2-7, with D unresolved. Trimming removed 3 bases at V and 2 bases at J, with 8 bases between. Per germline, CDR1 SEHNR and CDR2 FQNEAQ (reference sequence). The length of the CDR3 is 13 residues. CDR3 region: CASSFTDPYEQYF. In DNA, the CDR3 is TGTGCCAGCAGCTTTACAGACCCCTACGAGCAGTACTTC.

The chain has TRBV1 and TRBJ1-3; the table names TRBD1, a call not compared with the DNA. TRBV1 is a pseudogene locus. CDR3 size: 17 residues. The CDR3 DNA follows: TGCACCAGCAGCCAAGTGATCCAGGCGAGCTCTGGAAACACCATATATTTT. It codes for CTSSQVIQASSGNTIYF.

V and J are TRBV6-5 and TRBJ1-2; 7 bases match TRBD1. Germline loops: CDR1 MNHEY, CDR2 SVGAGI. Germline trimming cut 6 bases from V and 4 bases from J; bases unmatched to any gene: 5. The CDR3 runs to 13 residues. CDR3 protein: CASRVTGSYGYTF. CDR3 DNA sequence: TGTGCCAGCAGGGTGACAGGGTCCTATGGCTACACCTTC.

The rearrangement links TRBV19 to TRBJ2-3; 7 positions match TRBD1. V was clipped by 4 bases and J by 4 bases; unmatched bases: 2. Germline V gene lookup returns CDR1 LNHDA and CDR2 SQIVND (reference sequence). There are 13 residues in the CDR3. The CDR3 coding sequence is TGTGCCAGTAGTACAACAGGGGCAGATACGCAGTATTTT. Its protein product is CASSTTGADTQYF.